Here is one T cell receptor (beta chain) with its context. CDR3 size: 13 residues. With 3 bases removed from V and 7 bases from J, the gap between germline ends came to 12 bases. Germline CDR1 is SNHLY and CDR2 is FYNNEI. Data came from immunoSEQ multiplex PCR; TCRdb stores just in-frame clones and leaves some out. There are about 2 million clones in the sample; just under 95% occur only once, and 0.85% to 1.2% lies in the top ten. This sample was included in a study of shared clonotypes between healthy human individuals. Positively selected for CCR7, the CD45RO-negative cells used as naive CD8 cells excluded terminally differentiated effector memory CD45RA+ cells.

Sequenced material: naive CD8+ T cells sorted from blood. The clonotype originates from a man aged 18 to 30 in good health. V is TRBV2 and J is TRBJ1-1, with D perhaps matching TRBD1 (5 bases). CDR3 DNA: TGTGCCAGCAGTGATGTCGGGGGACGTGAAGCTTTCTTT. Protein product: CASSDVGGREAFF.